The clone carrying this TCR beta chain appeared many times. At one end the junction does not follow the germline gene, possibly because of a read error. The data were taken from a study of T cells in Graves' hyperthyroidism and ophthalmopathy. The V gene's germline CDR1 is SNHLY and CDR2 FYNNEI. The CDR3 loop spans 14 amino acids. Using RNA transcripts as the source, TCR beta CDR3 regions were amplified. HTBI primers were the set used in a first-round RT-PCR of the TCR CDR3. TCRdb passed the multiplex PCR reads through MiXCR, listing each CDR3 protein once. The table lists around 300,000 distinct CDR3 sequences, 12% to 15% of them singletons.

The source is a woman aged 40 to 55 with Graves' ophthalmopathy. The sequenced material came from blood. The chain couples TRBV2 to TRBJ1-5, with D hard to call. CDR3 DNA sequence: TGTGCCAGCAGTGTAGGAGGCAGCACTCAGCCCCAGCATTTT. Its protein product is CASSVGGSTQPQHF.